This entry concerns a single T cell receptor (beta chain). Together with a sample-barcoded 5' primer, a J-beta primer mix was included in a second PCR lasting 7 to 11 cycles. With 12 random nucleotides, a template-switch adaptor tagged each individual cDNA molecule. TCRdb independently ran MiXCR on the 5' RACE reads; one entry per CDR3 protein. The sample shows 600,000 or so distinct CDR3 sequences, over 20% of them seen only once. This CDR3 spans 14 amino acids. Germline V lookup: CDR1 DFQATT, CDR2 SNEGSKA (reference sequence). With 5 bases removed from V and 2 bases from J, the gap between germline ends came to 15 bases. These data belong to a study of blood T cells in healthy people across ages.

This TCR was sampled from a man between 65 and 85 years old in good health. The genes are TRBV20-1 and TRBJ2-5; the D call may be TRBD1 or TRBD2 (5 bases each). The source material was blood. As DNA, the CDR3 is TGCAGTGCTCCAAGGGACGGAACTCAAGAGACCCAGTACTTC. Its translation is CSAPRDGTQETQYF.